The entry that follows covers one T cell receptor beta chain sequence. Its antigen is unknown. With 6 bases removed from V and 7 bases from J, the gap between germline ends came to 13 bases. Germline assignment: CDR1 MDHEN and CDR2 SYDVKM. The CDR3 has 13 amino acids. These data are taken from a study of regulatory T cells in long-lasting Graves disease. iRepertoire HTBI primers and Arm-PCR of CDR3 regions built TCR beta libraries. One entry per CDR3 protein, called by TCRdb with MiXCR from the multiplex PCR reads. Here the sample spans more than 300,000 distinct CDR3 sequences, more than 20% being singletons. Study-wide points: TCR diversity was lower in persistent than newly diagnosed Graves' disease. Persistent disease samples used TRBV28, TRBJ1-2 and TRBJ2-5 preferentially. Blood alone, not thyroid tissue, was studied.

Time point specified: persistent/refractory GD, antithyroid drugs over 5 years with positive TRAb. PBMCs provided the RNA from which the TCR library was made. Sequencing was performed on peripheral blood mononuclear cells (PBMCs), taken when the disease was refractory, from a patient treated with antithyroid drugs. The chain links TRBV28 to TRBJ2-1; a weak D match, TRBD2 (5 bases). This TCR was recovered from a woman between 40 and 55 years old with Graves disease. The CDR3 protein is CASSLGRRNEQFF. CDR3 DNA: TGTGCCAGCAGCCTAGGCAGGAGGAATGAGCAGTTCTTC.